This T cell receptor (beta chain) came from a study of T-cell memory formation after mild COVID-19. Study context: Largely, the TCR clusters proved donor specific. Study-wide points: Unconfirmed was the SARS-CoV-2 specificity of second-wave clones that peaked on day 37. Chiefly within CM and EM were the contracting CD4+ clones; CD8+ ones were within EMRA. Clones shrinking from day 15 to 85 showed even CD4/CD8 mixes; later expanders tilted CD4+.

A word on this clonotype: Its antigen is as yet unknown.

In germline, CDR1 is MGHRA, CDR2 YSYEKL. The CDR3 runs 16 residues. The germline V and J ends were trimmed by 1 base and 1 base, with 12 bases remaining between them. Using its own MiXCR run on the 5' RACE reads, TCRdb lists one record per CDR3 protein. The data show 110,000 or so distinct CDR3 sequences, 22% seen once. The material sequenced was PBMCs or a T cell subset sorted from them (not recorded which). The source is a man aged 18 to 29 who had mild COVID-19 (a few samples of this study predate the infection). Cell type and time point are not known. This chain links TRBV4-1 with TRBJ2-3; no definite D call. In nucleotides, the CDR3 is TGCGCCAGCAGCCAAGTCGGACGGGCCGGCACAGATACGCAGTATTTT. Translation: CASSQVGRAGTDTQYF.